This is a list of T cell receptor beta chains from one sample in a study of blood T cell repertoires in COVID-19. Assay: immunoSEQ multiplex PCR; the TCRdb copy retains only in-frame clones and omits some. The sample consists of tens of thousands of clones, around 88% of them appearing once. Sample: peripheral blood. These receptors came from a human donor in a cohort sampled during active COVID-19. Both conserved end residues are part of each CDR3. D genes are given only for firm matches. Clone size is given for some rows only: seen once, a few or many times, or a class if the clone is expanded.

J	D	size	V	CDR3	DNA
TRBJ2-1	TRBD2	NA	TRBV7-3	CASSRQTGGRNEQFF	TGTGCCAGCAGCCGTCAAACGGGGGGGCGGAATGAGCAGTTCTTC
TRBJ1-1	TRBD1	NA	TRBV30	CAWSPGTGDWRTEAFF	TGTGCCTGGAGCCCCGGGACAGGGGATTGGAGGACTGAAGCTTTCTTT
TRBJ1-6	NA	once	TRBV28	CASSGTGGIGNSPLHF	TGTGCCAGCAGTGGGACGGGGGGAATAGGTAATTCACCCCTCCACTTT
TRBJ1-4	NA	NA	TRBV6-6	CASKLTGADEKLFF	TGTGCCAGCAAGTTGACAGGTGCGGACGAAAAACTGTTTTTT
TRBJ1-2	NA	NA	TRBV7-8	CASSLDQDYGYTF	TGTGCCAGCAGCTTAGATCAGGACTATGGCTACACCTTC
TRBJ2-7	NA	NA	TRBV7-9	CASSQLAVYEQYF	TGTGCCAGCAGCCAACTAGCTGTCTACGAGCAGTACTTC
TRBJ1-1	NA	NA	TRBV15	CATSRDGAAEAFF	TGTGCCACCAGCAGAGATGGGGCGGCCGAAGCTTTCTTT
TRBJ1-2	TRBD1	NA	TRBV5-6	CASSDRDGGRGYTF	TGTGCCAGCAGCGACAGGGACGGAGGAAGAGGCTACACCTTC
TRBJ2-6	NA	NA	TRBV7-9	CASSLAGSLVFPGANVLTF	TGTGCCAGCAGCTTAGCGGGGAGCTTAGTTTTCCCTGGGGCCAACGTCCTGACTTTC
TRBJ2-7	TRBD1	NA	TRBV6-5	CASSTRDSSYEQYF	TGTGCCAGCAGTACCCGGGACAGCTCCTACGAGCAGTACTTC
TRBJ1-1	TRBD1	NA	TRBV5-1	CASSRTGPNTEAFF	TGCGCCAGCAGCCGGACAGGCCCGAACACTGAAGCTTTCTTT
TRBJ2-7	TRBD1	NA	TRBV19	CARFDRGPPYEQYF	TGTGCCAGGTTCGACAGGGGGCCCCCCTACGAGCAGTACTTC
TRBJ2-7	TRBD1	once	TRBV11-2	CASSQSSGGNYEQYF	TGTGCCAGCAGCCAGAGTTCAGGGGGCAACTACGAGCAGTACTTC
TRBJ2-3	NA	NA	TRBV6-5	CASRRGIAETDTQYF	TGTGCCAGCAGGCGGGGTATAGCGGAAACAGATACGCAGTATTTT
TRBJ1-5	TRBD1	NA	TRBV2	CASRTRTGGNQPQHF	TGTGCCAGCAGAACTAGGACAGGAGGCAATCAGCCCCAGCATTTT
TRBJ1-4	TRBD1	NA	TRBV19	CASSVVRTGGNEKLFF	TGTGCCAGTAGTGTCGTCCGGACAGGGGGGAATGAAAAACTGTTTTTT
TRBJ1-6	NA	NA	TRBV7-6	CASSGRDARESPLHF	TGTGCCAGCAGCGGGCGGGACGCCCGAGAATCACCCCTCCACTTT
TRBJ2-2	TRBD1	NA	TRBV19	CATLRGTGGALPGELFF	TGTGCCACCCTCCGCGGGACAGGGGGCGCATTACCCGGGGAGCTGTTTTTT
TRBJ2-7	NA	once	TRBV28	CASSSSGALSYEQYF	TGTGCCAGCAGTTCATCAGGGGCTCTCTCCTACGAGCAGTACTTC
TRBJ2-3	TRBD1	NA	TRBV28	CASSFIPGTGGVTDTQYF	TGTGCCAGCAGTTTCATACCCGGCACAGGGGGCGTCACAGATACGCAGTATTTT
TRBJ1-2	NA	NA	TRBV6-5	CASSYSWGKNYGYTF	TGTGCCAGCAGTTACTCGTGGGGCAAAAACTATGGCTACACCTTC
TRBJ1-1	TRBD1	NA	TRBV28	CASSLSGGSEAFF	TGTGCCAGCAGTCTCTCAGGGGGGTCTGAAGCTTTCTTT
TRBJ1-5	NA	NA	TRBV2	CASSVLGVNQPQHF	TGTGCCAGCAGTGTTTTAGGGGTCAATCAGCCCCAGCATTTT
TRBJ2-3	TRBD2	few	TRBV28	CASSFLAGGTDTQYF	TGTGCCAGCAGTTTCCTGGCGGGAGGCACAGATACGCAGTATTTT
TRBJ2-6	TRBD1	once	TRBV5-1	CASSRKPATGDSSGANVLTF	TGCGCCAGCAGCCGAAAACCGGCGACAGGGGATTCGTCAGGGGCCAACGTCCTGACTTTC
TRBJ2-7	NA	NA	TRBV6-5	CASRNRESSYEQYF	TGTGCCAGCAGGAACAGGGAGAGCTCCTACGAGCAGTACTTC
TRBJ2-3	NA	NA	TRBV7-3	CASSIQGTDTQYF	TGTGCCAGCAGCATACAGGGTACAGATACGCAGTATTTT
TRBJ1-5	NA	NA	TRBV12-3/TRBV12-4	CASSFGFQPQHF	TGTGCCAGCAGTTTCGGGTTTCAGCCCCAGCATTTT
TRBJ2-1	NA	once	TRBV28	CASSLLAENRNEQFF	TGTGCCAGCAGTTTATTAGCCGAAAATAGGAATGAGCAGTTCTTC
TRBJ1-4	NA	NA	TRBV18	CATGIGQNEKLFF	TGTGCCACCGGGATAGGACAGAATGAAAAACTGTTTTTT
TRBJ1-6	TRBD1	NA	TRBV6-2/TRBV6-3	CASSYRPTGLEALHF	TGTGCCAGCAGTTACCGTCCGACAGGGCTGGAAGCCCTCCACTTT
TRBJ2-7	TRBD1	once	TRBV5-1	CASRDREYEQYF	TGCGCCAGCAGGGACAGGGAGTACGAGCAGTACTTC
TRBJ2-3	NA	few	TRBV6-4	CASSSRGSTDTQYF	TGTGCCAGCAGTAGTAGGGGTAGCACAGATACGCAGTATTTT
TRBJ2-5	NA	NA	TRBV9	CASAFGLEKETQYF	TGTGCCAGTGCCTTTGGACTGGAAAAAGAGACCCAGTACTTC
TRBJ2-7	NA	NA	TRBV6-4	CASSERDGSYEQYF	TGTGCCAGCAGTGAGCGGGACGGCTCCTACGAGCAGTACTTC
TRBJ2-3	TRBD1	NA	TRBV25-1	CASSDWGGTGGSWDTQYF	TGTGCCAGCAGTGACTGGGGGGGGACAGGGGGCTCTTGGGATACGCAGTATTTT